At least ten counts were recorded for the clone carrying this T cell receptor (beta chain). The target antigen is unknown. The sample is drawn from a study of regulatory T cells in long-lasting Graves disease. Study-wide points: For persistent Graves' patients, TCR diversity was lower than for newly diagnosed ones.

iRepertoire HTBI primers and Arm-PCR of CDR3 regions built TCR beta libraries. TCRdb ran MiXCR on the multiplex PCR reads and lists one entry per CDR3 protein. This sample has around 500,000 distinct CDR3 sequences, with about 16% found just once. Time point described: newly diagnosed GD, antithyroid drugs for less than 3 months. From PBMCs, RNA was extracted and then used to make the TCR library. The V gene lost 3 bases and the J gene lost 4 bases, with 12 bases spanning the gap. This CDR3 contains 14 residues. Germline loops: CDR1 LGHDT, CDR2 YNNKEL (reference sequence). This sample also belongs to another study, concerning T cells in Graves' hyperthyroidism and ophthalmopathy.

This chain links TRBV3-1 with TRBJ1-2; D may be TRBD1 (5 bases). This receptor was obtained from a middle-aged woman with Graves disease. This material consisted of peripheral blood mononuclear cells (PBMCs), taken at new diagnosis, from a patient treated with antithyroid drugs. In DNA form, the CDR3 reads TGTGCCAGCAGCCAGGTGGGGGAGCGCTATGGCTACACCTTC. Its translation is CASSQVGERYGYTF. Supplemented by reference TRBV3-1 and TRBJ1-2, the full variable domain reads DTAVSQTPKYLVTQMGNDKSIKCEQNLGHDTMYWYKQDSKKFLKIMFSYNNKELIINETVPNRFSPKSPDKAHLNLHINSLELGDSAVYFCASSQVGERYGYTFGSGTRLTVV.